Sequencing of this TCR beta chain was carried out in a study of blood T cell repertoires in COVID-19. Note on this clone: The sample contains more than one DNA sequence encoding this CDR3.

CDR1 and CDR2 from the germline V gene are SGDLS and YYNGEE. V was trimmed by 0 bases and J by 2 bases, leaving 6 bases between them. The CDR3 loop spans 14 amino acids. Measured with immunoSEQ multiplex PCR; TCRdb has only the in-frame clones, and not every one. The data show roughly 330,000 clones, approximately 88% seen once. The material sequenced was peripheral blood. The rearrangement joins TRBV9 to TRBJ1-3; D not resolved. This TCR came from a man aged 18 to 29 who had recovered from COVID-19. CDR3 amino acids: CASSVGTAGNTIYF. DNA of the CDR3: TGTGCCAGCAGCGTAGGAACAGCTGGAAACACCATATATTTT. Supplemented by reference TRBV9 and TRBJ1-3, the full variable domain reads DSGVTQTPKHLITATGQRVTLRCSPRSGDLSVYWYQQSLDQGLQFLIQYYNGEERAKGNILERFSAQQFPDLHSELNLSSLELGDSALYFCASSVGTAGNTIYFGEGSWLTVV.